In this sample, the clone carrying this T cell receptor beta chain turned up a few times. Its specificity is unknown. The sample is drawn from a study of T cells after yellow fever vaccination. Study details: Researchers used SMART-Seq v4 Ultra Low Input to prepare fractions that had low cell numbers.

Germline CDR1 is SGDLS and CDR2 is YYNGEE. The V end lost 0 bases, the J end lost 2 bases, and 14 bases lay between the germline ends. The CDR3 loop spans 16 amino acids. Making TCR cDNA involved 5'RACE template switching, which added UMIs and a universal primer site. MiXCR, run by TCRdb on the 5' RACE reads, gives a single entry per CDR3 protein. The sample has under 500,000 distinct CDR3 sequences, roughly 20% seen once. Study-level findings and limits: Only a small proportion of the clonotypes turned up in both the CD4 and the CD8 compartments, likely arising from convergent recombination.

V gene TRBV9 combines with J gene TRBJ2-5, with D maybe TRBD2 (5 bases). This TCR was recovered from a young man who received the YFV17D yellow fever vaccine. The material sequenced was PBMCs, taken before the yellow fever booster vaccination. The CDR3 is CASSVVGRRGQETQYF. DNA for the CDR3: TGTGCCAGCAGCGTAGTTGGCCGCCGGGGTCAAGAGACCCAGTACTTC.